The T cell receptor beta chain described here comes from a study of blood T cell repertoires in COVID-19. Study at large: The origin of the acute and convalescent COVID-19 samples was the United States, Italy and Spain.

The protocol was immunoSEQ multiplex PCR, while the TCRdb copy is restricted to in-frame clones and leaves out a portion. The data show about 220,000 clones, about four fifths seen once. The clonotype comes from a woman aged 80 or over with acute or convalescent COVID-19. The sequenced sample consisted of peripheral blood.

CDR3 DNA sequence: TGTGCCAGCAGCTGGAACAGGGGCAATGAGCAGTTCTTC. This codes for CASSWNRGNEQFF. V usage is TRBV7-8 and J usage is TRBJ2-1; TRBD1 matches at 7 bases. V gave up 4 bases and J gave up 6 bases; unmatched junction bases: 3. This CDR3 region has 13 residues. Germline CDR1 reads SGHVS; CDR2 reads FQNEAQ.